This is a list of T cell receptor beta chains from one sample in a study of CD8+CD57+ T cells in acquired aplastic anemia. TCRdb reprocessed the reads via MiXCR and lists one record per CDR3 protein. The sample holds around 170,000 distinct CDR3 sequences, 55% to 75% seen once. Sequencing used sorted CD4+, CD8+, or CD8+CD57+ T cells (not recorded which) from PBMCs. The receptors here all came from a human donor in good health. Each CDR3 is given with its conserved first and last residue. The D gene is left open where the match is weak. Clone size, where shown, is once, few, many, or a class for clones that have expanded.

CDR3 DNA: TGTGCCAGTAGGGACCGGGACAGGGAGTACGAGCAGTACTTC
CDR3 protein: CASRDRDREYEQYF
V gene: TRBV19
J gene: TRBJ2-7
clone size: -
D gene: TRBD1

CDR3 DNA: TGTGCCAGCAGCTCAAGTCAGCCGGCTAACTATGGCTACACCTTC
CDR3 protein: CASSSSQPANYGYTF
V gene: TRBV7-8
J gene: TRBJ1-2
clone size: -
D gene: -

CDR3 DNA: TGCAGTGCTAATAGCGGAGAGACCCAGTACTTC
CDR3 protein: CSANSGETQYF
V gene: TRBV20-1
J gene: TRBJ2-5
clone size: -
D gene: -

CDR3 DNA: TGCAGTGCTGGACTAGCGGGAGGTGTCAATGAGCAGTTCTTC
CDR3 protein: CSAGLAGGVNEQFF
V gene: TRBV20-1
J gene: TRBJ2-1
clone size: many
D gene: TRBD2

CDR3 DNA: TGTGCCATCAGCCCTGGGACAGGGGATACCGGGGAGCTGTTTTTT
CDR3 protein: CAISPGTGDTGELFF
V gene: TRBV10-3
J gene: TRBJ2-2
clone size: many
D gene: TRBD1

CDR3 DNA: TGCAGTGCTGAAAGGGGGATGAACACTGAAGCTTTCTTT
CDR3 protein: CSAERGMNTEAFF
V gene: TRBV20-1
J gene: TRBJ1-1
clone size: many
D gene: -

CDR3 DNA: TGTGCCAGCAGCTTAGGACAACGGGGGGGCAGAAAAGAGACCCAGTACTTC
CDR3 protein: CASSLGQRGGRKETQYF
V gene: TRBV7-9
J gene: TRBJ2-5
clone size: -
D gene: TRBD2

CDR3 DNA: TGCAGTGCTAGAAAAGGGACAGGGTTTTTC
CDR3 protein: CSARKGTGFF
V gene: TRBV20-1
J gene: TRBJ1-2
clone size: once
D gene: TRBD1

CDR3 DNA: TGTGCCACCAGTGTCCCGGACAGGGGAGGCACTGAAGCTTTCTTT
CDR3 protein: CATSVPDRGGTEAFF
V gene: TRBV24-1
J gene: TRBJ1-1
clone size: -
D gene: TRBD1

CDR3 DNA: TGCGCCAGCAGCTTTAGCGGAACCTACGAGCAGTACTTC
CDR3 protein: CASSFSGTYEQYF
V gene: TRBV5-1
J gene: TRBJ2-7
clone size: once
D gene: -

CDR3 DNA: TGTGCCAGCAGCCAAGGGAGTTCCTACGAGCAGTACTTC
CDR3 protein: CASSQGSSYEQYF
V gene: TRBV14
J gene: TRBJ2-7
clone size: few
D gene: -

CDR3 DNA: TGTGCCAGCAGTTCCGGGGCGAGGGGGGGACAGTCTTTGTACGAGCAGTACTTC
CDR3 protein: CASSSGARGGQSLYEQYF
V gene: TRBV6-6
J gene: TRBJ2-7
clone size: many
D gene: -

CDR3 DNA: TGTGCCAGCAGTTTTAACAATCAGCCCCAGCATTTT
CDR3 protein: CASSFNNQPQHF
V gene: TRBV28
J gene: TRBJ1-5
clone size: -
D gene: -

CDR3 DNA: TGCGCCAGCAGCCAAGTCGAAAACGTCTACGAGCAGTACTTC
CDR3 protein: CASSQVENVYEQYF
V gene: TRBV4-1
J gene: TRBJ2-7
clone size: many
D gene: -

CDR3 DNA: TGTGCCAGCAGCTTCGGGGCAGGGGCTAGCTCCTACGAGCAGTACTTC
CDR3 protein: CASSFGAGASSYEQYF
V gene: TRBV7-6
J gene: TRBJ2-7
clone size: once
D gene: -

CDR3 DNA: TGTGCCAGCAGCTTATTCAACCTGGTCGGCAGGGTGGAGACCCAGTACTTC
CDR3 protein: CASSLFNLVGRVETQYF
V gene: TRBV19
J gene: TRBJ2-5
clone size: -
D gene: -

CDR3 DNA: TGTGCCATCAGTGACGTAATAAACACCGGGGAGCTGTTTTTT
CDR3 protein: CAISDVINTGELFF
V gene: TRBV10-3
J gene: TRBJ2-2
clone size: -
D gene: -

CDR3 DNA: TGTGCCAGCAGCTTTAGGACAGTCACGAACACCGGGGAGCTGTTTTTT
CDR3 protein: CASSFRTVTNTGELFF
V gene: TRBV5-5
J gene: TRBJ2-2
clone size: -
D gene: -

CDR3 DNA: TGTGCCACCAGTGAGTACGATGATGAGCAGTTCTTC
CDR3 protein: CATSEYDDEQFF
V gene: TRBV24-1
J gene: TRBJ2-1
clone size: -
D gene: -

CDR3 DNA: TGTGCCAGCAGCCAAGAAACGGGAGTTTCCTACGAGCAGTACTTC
CDR3 protein: CASSQETGVSYEQYF
V gene: TRBV14
J gene: TRBJ2-7
clone size: -
D gene: -

CDR3 DNA: TGCGCCAGCAGCTTTGAGGGACGGCCGAACACCGGGGAGCTGTTTTTT
CDR3 protein: CASSFEGRPNTGELFF
V gene: TRBV5-1
J gene: TRBJ2-2
clone size: -
D gene: -

CDR3 DNA: TGTGCCAGCAGCTTAGCGCTCGGGGCCCTCCAAGAGACCCAGTACTTC
CDR3 protein: CASSLALGALQETQYF
V gene: TRBV7-9
J gene: TRBJ2-5
clone size: many
D gene: -

CDR3 DNA: TGCGCCAGCAGTGATCAGGGGAAGCAGTACTTC
CDR3 protein: CASSDQGKQYF
V gene: TRBV10-1
J gene: TRBJ2-7
clone size: few
D gene: -

CDR3 DNA: TGTGCCAGCAGCTTAGGATCTTTTTACGAGCAGTACTTC
CDR3 protein: CASSLGSFYEQYF
V gene: TRBV7-9
J gene: TRBJ2-7
clone size: -
D gene: -

CDR3 DNA: TGTGCCACCAGCAAACACGGGCAGGAACCCTACAATGAGCAGTTCTTC
CDR3 protein: CATSKHGQEPYNEQFF
V gene: TRBV15
J gene: TRBJ2-1
clone size: -
D gene: -

CDR3 DNA: TGCGCCAGCAGCTTGGCGACGGGAGACTACGGGCAGTACTTC
CDR3 protein: CASSLATGDYGQYF
V gene: TRBV5-1
J gene: TRBJ2-7
clone size: -
D gene: -

CDR3 DNA: TGTGCCAGCGACTCCGGGACAGGGGGCTTGGGTGGAAATTCACCCCTCCACTTT
CDR3 protein: CASDSGTGGLGGNSPLHF
V gene: TRBV7-3
J gene: TRBJ1-6
clone size: -
D gene: TRBD1

CDR3 DNA: TGTGCCAGCAGTTCCGGGGCCTATAGCAATCAGCCCCAGCATTTT
CDR3 protein: CASSSGAYSNQPQHF
V gene: TRBV2
J gene: TRBJ1-5
clone size: -
D gene: -

CDR3 DNA: TGTGCCAGCAGCCAAGGGACAGGGGTCTACGAGCAGTACTTC
CDR3 protein: CASSQGTGVYEQYF
V gene: TRBV7-6
J gene: TRBJ2-7
clone size: -
D gene: TRBD1

CDR3 DNA: TGTGCCAGCAGTGAATCAGGGCCCGGGGCCAACGTCCTGACTTTC
CDR3 protein: CASSESGPGANVLTF
V gene: TRBV25-1
J gene: TRBJ2-6
clone size: few
D gene: -

CDR3 DNA: TGTGCCAGCAGCTCGGGACAGACCTACGAGCAGTACTTC
CDR3 protein: CASSSGQTYEQYF
V gene: TRBV7-9
J gene: TRBJ2-7
clone size: few
D gene: TRBD1

CDR3 DNA: TGTGCCAGCAGCCGACAGGGATACAATGAGCAGTTCTTC
CDR3 protein: CASSRQGYNEQFF
V gene: TRBV7-2
J gene: TRBJ2-1
clone size: -
D gene: TRBD1

CDR3 DNA: TGTGCCAGCAGTAAACCGGGACAGGGGCTTATGGACACCGGGGAGCTGTTTTTT
CDR3 protein: CASSKPGQGLMDTGELFF
V gene: TRBV2
J gene: TRBJ2-2
clone size: -
D gene: TRBD1

CDR3 DNA: TGTGCCAGCAGGGGGACAGGAGAGACCCAGTACTTC
CDR3 protein: CASRGTGETQYF
V gene: TRBV2
J gene: TRBJ2-5
clone size: -
D gene: TRBD1

CDR3 DNA: TGTGCCAGTAGTATCGGGACCGACTCCTACGAGCAGTACTTC
CDR3 protein: CASSIGTDSYEQYF
V gene: TRBV19
J gene: TRBJ2-7
clone size: -
D gene: -

CDR3 DNA: TGTGCTAATCCAGCATCCGGGACTAGCGGGAGTCATGAGCAGTTCTTC
CDR3 protein: CANPASGTSGSHEQFF
V gene: TRBV7-7
J gene: TRBJ2-1
clone size: -
D gene: TRBD2

CDR3 DNA: TGTGCCAGCAGCCAAGATTTAGCGTATGCCAGAAATAGGAAGACCCAGTACTTC
CDR3 protein: CASSQDLAYARNRKTQYF
V gene: TRBV3-1
J gene: TRBJ2-5
clone size: -
D gene: -

CDR3 DNA: TGTGCCATCCATGAGGGAATGAACACTGAAGCTTTCTTT
CDR3 protein: CAIHEGMNTEAFF
V gene: TRBV10-3
J gene: TRBJ1-1
clone size: -
D gene: -

CDR3 DNA: TGTGCCAGCAGCTCCGATTTCGAACTGTTTTTT
CDR3 protein: CASSSDFELFF
V gene: TRBV25-1
J gene: TRBJ1-4
clone size: -
D gene: -

CDR3 DNA: TGTGCCAGTAGTCCTATACAGGGATCACCCCTCCACTTT
CDR3 protein: CASSPIQGSPLHF
V gene: TRBV19
J gene: TRBJ1-6
clone size: -
D gene: -

CDR3 DNA: TGTGCCAGTAGACAGGGGTCCTACAATGAGCAGTTCTTC
CDR3 protein: CASRQGSYNEQFF
V gene: TRBV2
J gene: TRBJ2-1
clone size: -
D gene: TRBD1

CDR3 DNA: TGCAGTGCTAAGTCCCCCAATGAGCAGTTCTTC
CDR3 protein: CSAKSPNEQFF
V gene: TRBV20-1
J gene: TRBJ2-1
clone size: -
D gene: -

CDR3 DNA: TGTGCCAGCAGCGTGACAGGGGGGTTCTACAATGAGCAGTTCTTC
CDR3 protein: CASSVTGGFYNEQFF
V gene: TRBV7-9
J gene: TRBJ2-1
clone size: -
D gene: TRBD1

CDR3 DNA: TGCAGTGGGAACAGGGGAGAGACCCAGTACTTC
CDR3 protein: CSGNRGETQYF
V gene: TRBV20-1
J gene: TRBJ2-5
clone size: many
D gene: TRBD1

CDR3 DNA: TGTGCCAGCAGCCCGGACAGGATCAACGAGCAGTACTTC
CDR3 protein: CASSPDRINEQYF
V gene: TRBV9
J gene: TRBJ2-7
clone size: -
D gene: TRBD1

CDR3 DNA: TGCAGTGCAACTAGGACTAGTTCTGGGCATGAGCAGTTCTTC
CDR3 protein: CSATRTSSGHEQFF
V gene: TRBV20-1
J gene: TRBJ2-1
clone size: many
D gene: TRBD2

CDR3 DNA: TGCAGGGGGGGGACAGCGAACACTGAAGCTTTCTTT
CDR3 protein: CRGGTANTEAFF
V gene: TRBV20-1
J gene: TRBJ1-1
clone size: -
D gene: TRBD1

CDR3 DNA: TGCAGTGCTCGGACTAGCGGTGATTACGAGCAGTACTTC
CDR3 protein: CSARTSGDYEQYF
V gene: TRBV20-1
J gene: TRBJ2-7
clone size: -
D gene: TRBD2

CDR3 DNA: TGCAGTGCACGATCTAGGGTTCGCTCCTACGAGCAGTACTTC
CDR3 protein: CSARSRVRSYEQYF
V gene: TRBV20-1
J gene: TRBJ2-7
clone size: few
D gene: -

CDR3 DNA: TGTGCCAAACCGGACGGACAGGTCGGTTCACCCCTCCACTTT
CDR3 protein: CAKPDGQVGSPLHF
V gene: TRBV7-3
J gene: TRBJ1-6
clone size: -
D gene: TRBD1